This TCR beta chain was identified during a study of blood T cell repertoires in COVID-19. Study-wide context: The United States, Italy and Spain supplied acute and convalescent COVID-19 samples. Sources were T cells, B-cell-depleted T cells, or PBMCs; the material itself was cDNA or gDNA.

The V gene's germline CDR1 is SGHRS and CDR2 YFSETQ. With 4 bases removed from V and 8 bases from J, the gap between germline ends came to 15 bases. The length of the CDR3 is 13 residues. In the study's own analysis: The assay estimated nucleated cells by amplifying reference gene primers. The assay was immunoSEQ multiplex PCR, and TCRdb's table has in-frame clones only and misses some. V and J calls and clone size follow that table, whereas D and trimming were derived from the DNA. The data show under 150,000 clones, about 90% seen once. In regard to this clone: The sample contains more than one DNA sequence encoding this CDR3.

Sequencing was done on a sample of peripheral blood. The clonotype originates from a woman aged 45-65 years with acute or convalescent COVID-19. The chain combines TRBV5-1 with TRBJ1-2, with D possibly matching TRBD1 (5 bases). CDR3 nucleotide sequence: TGCGCCAGCAGCCACACCGGGGGAGAAGGCTACACCTTC. As protein: CASSHTGGEGYTF. The full variable domain, completed using reference TRBV5-1 and TRBJ1-2, is KAGVTQTPRYLIKTRGQQVTLSCSPISGHRSVSWYQQTPGQGLQFLFEYFSETQRNKGNFPGRFSGRQFSNSRSEMNVSTLELGDSALYLCASSHTGGEGYTFGSGTRLTVV.